Each of the 15 T cell receptor beta chains below was sequenced from the same sample in a study of T cell responses to AZD1222 COVID-19 vaccine. Clones were read by immunoSEQ multiplex PCR, and TCRdb kept only the in-frame ones, dropping some. The sample consists of about 100,000 clones, roughly 86% of them appearing once. The material sequenced was peripheral blood, taken on day 0 of MenACWY control vaccination. All receptors come from an adult in good health.

This clone is a singleton in its sample. This chain joins TRBV7-8 and TRBJ2-7, with D uncertain. Per the germline V gene, CDR1 is SGHVS and CDR2 is FQNEAQ. V lost 1 base and J 4 bases, leaving 8 bases between the germline ends. The CDR3 consists of 13 residues. The CDR3 spells CASSLGRSYEQYF. CDR3 DNA: TGTGCCAGCAGCTTAGGACGGAGTTACGAGCAGTACTTC. Filled out from reference TRBV7-8 and TRBJ2-7, the complete variable domain reads GAGVSQSPRYKVAKRGQDVALRCDPISGHVSLFWYQQALGQGPEFLTYFQNEAQLDKSGLPSDRFFAERPEGSVSTLKIQRTQQEDSAVYLCASSLGRSYEQYFGPGTRLTVT.

This sequence joins TRBV12-3 or TRBV12-4 and TRBJ2-1, with D possibly TRBD2 on 5 matching bases. Trimming took off 7 bases at V and 5 bases at J, with 12 bases between the two ends. CDR3 length: 13 amino acids. The CDR3 region is CASTVGSHNEQFF. CDR3 coding DNA: TGTGCCAGCACCGTGGGGAGCCACAATGAGCAGTTCTTC.

The rearrangement uses TRBV5-1 and TRBJ2-3, with 8 bases matching TRBD1. Germline-derived CDR1 and CDR2 are SGHRS and YFSETQ. The CDR3 is 16 residues long. Trimming at V came to 2 bases and at J to 0 bases, leaving 5 bases not matched to a gene. The CDR3 here is CASSLQGQGSTDTQYF. The CDR3 DNA reads TGCGCCAGCAGCTTACAAGGACAGGGAAGCACAGATACGCAGTATTTT.

This clone was observed a single time. The chain couples TRBV5-4 to TRBJ2-7; a possible D gene is TRBD1 (6 bases). CDR3 length: 13 amino acids. V was cut by 0 bases and J by 4 bases, with 8 bases left in between. Germline lookup yields CDR1 SGHNT and CDR2 YYREEE (reference sequence). The CDR3 reads CASSLDRAYEQYF. The DNA of the CDR3 is TGTGCCAGCAGCTTGGACAGGGCGTACGAGCAGTACTTC.

The chain is built from TRBV6-1 and TRBJ2-7; 10 positions agree with TRBD1. V trimming: 3 bases; J trimming: 1 base; junction bases outside the gene matches: 3. The germline gives CDR1 MNHNS, CDR2 SASEGT. The CDR3 sequence is 15 residues long. Here the CDR3 DNA reads TGTGCCAGCAGTGAGACAGGGGGCCTTTCCTACGAGCAGTACTTC. Residues: CASSETGGLSYEQYF.

The CDR3 loop is CASSLGPYQPQHF. In DNA, the CDR3 is TGTGCCAGCAGCTTGGGTCCCTATCAGCCCCAGCATTTT. This sequence joins TRBV7-3 and TRBJ1-5; D remains ambiguous. V lost 3 bases to trimming and J lost 5 bases, with 8 bases between them. Germline V lookup: CDR1 SGHTA, CDR2 FQGTGA. The CDR3 spans 13 residues.

The CDR3 DNA sequence: TGTGCCAGTAGTATAGGACTAGTCAGCGTGCAGTACTTC. This codes for CASSIGLVSVQYF. The gene calls are TRBV19 and TRBJ2-7; D might be TRBD2 (6 bases). The germline V and J ends were trimmed by 1 base and 9 bases, with 13 bases remaining between them. CDR3 size: 13 residues. Germline V gene data show CDR1 as LNHDA and CDR2 as SQIVND (reference sequence).

The chain combines TRBV28 with TRBJ1-4; D is undetermined. The CDR3 covers 13 residues. The germline gives CDR1 MDHEN, CDR2 SYDVKM. V lost 7 bases and J lost 8, with 14 bases in between. The CDR3 sequence is CASTLGTPEKLFF. CDR3 DNA: TGTGCCAGCACCCTAGGAACTCCCGAAAAACTGTTTTTT.

The V call is TRBV28, the J call TRBJ1-2; TRBD1 agrees at 7 bases. This CDR3 region has 16 residues. Germline V CDR1 and CDR2: MDHEN, SYDVKM. J lost 6 bases, V lost 5 bases, and 15 bases had no gene match. The CDR3 region has the DNA TGTGCCAGCAGTCTCAGGGGGGGCCAGGGGCTGGATGGCTACACCTTC. Its protein is CASSLRGGQGLDGYTF.

The chain is built from TRBV19 and TRBJ1-6; D is perhaps TRBD1 (5 bases). Trimming took 6 bases from V and 10 from J, leaving 16 bases between them. Germline V gene lookup returns CDR1 LNHDA and CDR2 SQIVND (reference sequence). This CDR3 region has 14 residues. CDR3 amino acids: CASRRTKDVSPLHF. CDR3 DNA sequence: TGTGCCAGTAGGCGGACAAAGGACGTATCACCCCTCCACTTT.

The chain is built from TRBV7-2 and TRBJ2-7; maybe TRBD2 (5 bases). The V gene lost 1 base and the J gene lost 0 bases, with 13 bases spanning the gap. The CDR3 totals 16 residues. Germline V gene sequence: CDR1 SGHTA, CDR2 FQGNSA. The CDR3 DNA is TGTGCCAGCAGCTTAGTCGGAACTAGTTCCTCCTACGAGCAGTACTTC. Translation: CASSLVGTSSSYEQYF.

V gene TRBV7-6 combines with J gene TRBJ1-6, with unresolved D. V lost 5 bases and J 6 bases, leaving 11 bases between the germline ends. This CDR3 has 14 residues. Germline CDR1 is SGHVS and CDR2 is FNYEAQ. DNA of the CDR3: TGTGCCAGCAGCCCCCGGGCCGTTAATTCACCCCTCCACTTT. It translates to CASSPRAVNSPLHF.

This chain uses TRBV10-1 with TRBJ2-5; 7 nucleotides match TRBD1. The V segment lost 6 bases and the J segment 7 bases; nucleotides outside the gene matches: 11. The germline V gene has CDR1 WNHNN and CDR2 SYGVQD (reference sequence). CDR3 length: 14 amino acids. CDR3 sequence: CASSSGQSPVTQYF. CDR3 nucleotides: TGCGCCAGCAGCTCGGGACAGTCTCCAGTGACCCAGTACTTC.

The chain couples TRBV12-3 or TRBV12-4 to TRBJ2-7; D call uncertain. Trimming took 1 base from V and 3 from J, leaving 7 bases between them. The CDR3 totals 13 residues. The CDR3 bases are TGTGCCAGCAGTTTAGGGGGTGGCTACGAGCAGTACTTC. Its translation: CASSLGGGYEQYF.

V is TRBV9 and J is TRBJ1-6; TRBD1 is a possible D gene (5 bases). The germline V gene has CDR1 SGDLS and CDR2 YYNGEE. This CDR3 is 14 amino acids long. Between the trimmed V and J ends, which lost 4 bases and 9 bases, there was a span of 14 bases. The CDR3 nucleotides read TGTGCCAGCAGCATCGGGGCCCGCCCTTCACCCCTCCACTTT. Its translation: CASSIGARPSPLHF.